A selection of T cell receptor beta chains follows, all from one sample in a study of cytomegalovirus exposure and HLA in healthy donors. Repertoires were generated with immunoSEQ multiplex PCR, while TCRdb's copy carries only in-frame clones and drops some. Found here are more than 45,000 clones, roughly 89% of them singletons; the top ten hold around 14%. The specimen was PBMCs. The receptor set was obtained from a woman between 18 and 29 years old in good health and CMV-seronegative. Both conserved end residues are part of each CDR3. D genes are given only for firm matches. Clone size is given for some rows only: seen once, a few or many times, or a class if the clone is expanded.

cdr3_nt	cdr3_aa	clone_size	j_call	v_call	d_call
TGTGCCACCAGGGCCGGTTCGGGGAATGAGCAGTTCTTC	CATRAGSGNEQFF	-	TRBJ2-1	TRBV15	-
TGTGCCAGTAGGGGAGGGGTCTATGGCTACACCTTC	CASRGGVYGYTF	-	TRBJ1-2	TRBV19	-
TGTGCCAGCAGCCTACGAGTAGCGGGAGGCCCCTACAATGAGCAGTTCTTC	CASSLRVAGGPYNEQFF	-	TRBJ2-1	TRBV5-5	TRBD2
TGTGCCAGCAGCCCAGGGGACCATTATCAGCCCCAGCATTTT	CASSPGDHYQPQHF	once	TRBJ1-5	TRBV2	-
TGTGCCAGCAGCCCGACAGGGTGGGAAGACGAGCAGTACTTC	CASSPTGWEDEQYF	-	TRBJ2-7	TRBV9	TRBD1
TGTGCCAGCAGTTTATGGGCCTCTGGGGCCAACGTCCTGACTTTC	CASSLWASGANVLTF	-	TRBJ2-6	TRBV27	-
TGTGCTTCTCTCCCCCAGGGACACTTATACAATGAGCAGTTCTTC	CASLPQGHLYNEQFF	-	TRBJ2-1	TRBV7-2	-
TGTGCCAGCAGCTCCCGGGACAGGGTCCAAGAGACCCAGTACTTC	CASSSRDRVQETQYF	-	TRBJ2-5	TRBV5-8	TRBD1
TGCGCCAGCAGCTTACGTTACAGGGGCTCCTACGAGCAGTACTTC	CASSLRYRGSYEQYF	-	TRBJ2-7	TRBV5-1	TRBD1
TGTGCCAGCAGCTTGTTGACAGACTACAATGAGCAGTTCTTC	CASSLLTDYNEQFF	once	TRBJ2-1	TRBV5-4	-
TGTGCCATCAGGGGACTAGCGGGGGTACAAGATACGCAGTATTTT	CAIRGLAGVQDTQYF	-	TRBJ2-3	TRBV10-3	TRBD2
TGTGCCAGCAGCTTAAGCTCAGGGGGAGTTATGGGCACAGATACGCAGTATTTT	CASSLSSGGVMGTDTQYF	-	TRBJ2-3	TRBV7-3	TRBD1
TGTGCCAGCAGTTTTACTTCCGCCTCCTACGAGCAGTACTTC	CASSFTSASYEQYF	-	TRBJ2-7	TRBV27	-
TGTGCCAGCACCCGGGGGGGGCGCTACAATGAGCAGTTCTTC	CASTRGGRYNEQFF	-	TRBJ2-1	TRBV6-5	TRBD2
TGTGCCAGCAGCTTAGCGCTGGGGCCTGAGCAGTTCTTC	CASSLALGPEQFF	-	TRBJ2-1	TRBV7-8	-
TGTGCCAGCAGCTCATCTTCGCGGGAGGGCCATGAGCAGTTCTTC	CASSSSSREGHEQFF	-	TRBJ2-1	TRBV11-2	TRBD2
TGTGCCAGCAGGACAGGGGCCTACTCCTACGAGCAGTACTTC	CASRTGAYSYEQYF	-	TRBJ2-7	TRBV6-6	TRBD1
TGTGCCAGCAGCGTACAGGGTTCTAACACTGAAGCTTTCTTT	CASSVQGSNTEAFF	few	TRBJ1-1	TRBV7-3	-
TGCGCCAGCAGCCTTCAGGGGTACCAAGAGACCCAGTACTTC	CASSLQGYQETQYF	-	TRBJ2-5	TRBV5-1	-
TGTGCCAGCAGCCCCTTTAGCGGGGTAAACAATGAGCAGTTCTTC	CASSPFSGVNNEQFF	-	TRBJ2-1	TRBV6-5	TRBD2
TGTGCCAGCAGCTTGGCTCAGGTCAGCTCTGGGGCCAACGTCCTGACTTTC	CASSLAQVSSGANVLTF	few	TRBJ2-6	TRBV5-4	-
TGTGCCAGCAGAGTAGCGGGAGCTGCAGATACGCAGTATTTT	CASRVAGAADTQYF	-	TRBJ2-3	TRBV7-2	TRBD2
TGTGCCAGTAGTATTGGTCTAGCGGCTAGCACAGATACGCAGTATTTT	CASSIGLAASTDTQYF	-	TRBJ2-3	TRBV19	TRBD2
TGTGCCAGCAGCTTGCAGGGGAAATACGAGCAGTACTTC	CASSLQGKYEQYF	-	TRBJ2-7	TRBV5-4	-
TGCAGCGTTTTGGTCGCGGGCGGAAACACCATATATTTT	CSVLVAGGNTIYF	-	TRBJ1-3	TRBV29-1	-
TGTGCCAGCAGCTCTCGCTCCACGGGACTAGCGGGTTACAATGAGCAGTTCTTC	CASSSRSTGLAGYNEQFF	-	TRBJ2-1	TRBV7-2	TRBD2
TGTGCCAGCAGCTTGACAGTCTACAATGAGCAGTTCTTC	CASSLTVYNEQFF	-	TRBJ2-1	TRBV7-9	-
TGTGCCACCAGCAGAGCTACAGATACGCAGTATTTT	CATSRATDTQYF	-	TRBJ2-3	TRBV15	-
TGTGCCTGGAATGGGGGCTTCCAAGAGACCCAGTACTTC	CAWNGGFQETQYF	-	TRBJ2-5	TRBV30	-
TGTGCCAGCAGCTTGAGACTAGCGGGGGGGCCAGATACGCAGTATTTT	CASSLRLAGGPDTQYF	-	TRBJ2-3	TRBV5-4	TRBD2
TGTGCCAGCAACCTAGCGGGGGGGCTAAATGAGCAGTTCTTC	CASNLAGGLNEQFF	-	TRBJ2-1	TRBV19	TRBD2
TGTGCCAGCAGCCACCAGGCAGGACACCTCTACGAGCAGTACTTC	CASSHQAGHLYEQYF	-	TRBJ2-7	TRBV7-3	-
TGTGCCTGGAGTACGACAGGGGGGGCCGGGGAGCTGTTTTTT	CAWSTTGGAGELFF	once	TRBJ2-2	TRBV30	TRBD1
TGTGCCAGTAGGACCTGGACAGTTAATCAGCCCCAGCATTTT	CASRTWTVNQPQHF	-	TRBJ1-5	TRBV19	-
TGTGCCAGCAGCACGGACAGTTGGAGGTACAATGAGCAGTTCTTC	CASSTDSWRYNEQFF	-	TRBJ2-1	TRBV7-9	-
TGTGCCAGCAGGGAAGGCCAGACAGCCGACCCAAGGTCCCTCCACTTT	CASREGQTADPRSLHF	-	TRBJ1-6	TRBV6-1	-
TGTGCCAGTAGTATCCGGACCGGGACAGGAGGGCCCGATACGCAGTATTTT	CASSIRTGTGGPDTQYF	medium-sized	TRBJ2-3	TRBV19	TRBD1
TGTGCCAGCAGTGTAGGTGAAGAAGACAGTACAACTAATGAAAAACTGTTTTTT	CASSVGEEDSTTNEKLFF	-	TRBJ1-4	TRBV2	-
TGTGCCAGCAGACACGACAGGGTTAGCAATCAGCCCCAGCATTTT	CASRHDRVSNQPQHF	once	TRBJ1-5	TRBV6-1	TRBD1